This T cell receptor (beta chain) is drawn from a study of CD8+ T cells in alopecia areata. The treatment denotes: oral pan-JAK inhibitor, 5-10 mg twice daily. Extraction of RNA preceded its reverse transcription into cDNA, which served as the sequencing template. The assay was immunoSEQ multiplex PCR, and TCRdb's table has in-frame clones only and misses some. The table records about 110,000 clones, under 60% of them present only once. The CDR3 covers 15 residues. Germline V CDR1 and CDR2: MRHNA, SNTAGT. V gave up 2 bases and J gave up 3 bases, with 10 bases separating them. Sequencing was performed on CD8+ T cells sorted from blood, taken at week 24, from a patient treated with tofacitinib. This rearrangement joins TRBV6-4 to TRBJ2-2; D is possibly TRBD2 (7 bases). The sequence was collected from a human donor with alopecia areata. CDR3 sequence reads: CASSDGGAHTGELFF. CDR3 in DNA: TGTGCCAGCAGTGACGGGGGGGCCCACACCGGGGAGCTGTTTTTT.